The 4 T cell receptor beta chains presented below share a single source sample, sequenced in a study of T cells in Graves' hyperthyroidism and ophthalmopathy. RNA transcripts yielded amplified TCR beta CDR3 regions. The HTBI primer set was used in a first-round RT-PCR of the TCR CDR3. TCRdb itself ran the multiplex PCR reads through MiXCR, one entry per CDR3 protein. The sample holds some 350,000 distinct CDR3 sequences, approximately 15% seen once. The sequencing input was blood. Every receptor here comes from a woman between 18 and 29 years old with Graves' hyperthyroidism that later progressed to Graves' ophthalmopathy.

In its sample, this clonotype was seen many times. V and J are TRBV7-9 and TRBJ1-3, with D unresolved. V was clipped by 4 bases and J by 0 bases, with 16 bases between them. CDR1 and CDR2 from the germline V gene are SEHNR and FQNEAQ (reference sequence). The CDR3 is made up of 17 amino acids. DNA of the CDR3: TGTGCCAGCAGCTCGTTCAATGGGTACCTCTCTGGAAACACCATATATTTT. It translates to CASSSFNGYLSGNTIYF.

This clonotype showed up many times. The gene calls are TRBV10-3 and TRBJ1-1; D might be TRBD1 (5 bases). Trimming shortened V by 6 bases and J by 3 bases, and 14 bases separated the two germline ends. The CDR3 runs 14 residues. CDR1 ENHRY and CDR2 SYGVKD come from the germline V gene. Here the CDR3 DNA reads TGTGCCATCAGGTCGCCTACGGGGGACACTGAAGCTTTCTTT. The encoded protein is CAIRSPTGDTEAFF.

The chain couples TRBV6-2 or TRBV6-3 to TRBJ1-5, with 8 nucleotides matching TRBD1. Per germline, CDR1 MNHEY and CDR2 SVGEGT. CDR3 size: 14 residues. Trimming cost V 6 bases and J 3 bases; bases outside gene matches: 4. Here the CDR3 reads CASSWTGTNQPQHF. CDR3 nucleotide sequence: TGTGCCAGCAGCTGGACAGGGACCAATCAGCCCCAGCATTTT.

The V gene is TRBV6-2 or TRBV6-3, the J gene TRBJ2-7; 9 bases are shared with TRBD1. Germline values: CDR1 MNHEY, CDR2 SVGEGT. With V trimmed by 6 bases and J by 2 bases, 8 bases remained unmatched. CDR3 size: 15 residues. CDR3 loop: CASSSTGTGTYEQYF. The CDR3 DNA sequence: TGTGCCAGCAGCTCGACCGGGACAGGGACCTACGAGCAGTACTTC.